Following are 5 T cell receptor beta chains from one sample sequenced in a study of beta chain features in type 1 diabetes. Study results and caveats: There was a moderate but significant shortening of TCRB CDR3s in all four CD4+ subsets of Type 1 diabetes patients.

Reverse transcription of all isolated RNA meant that expressed TCRB transcripts were sequenced. The repertoire was sequenced with immunoSEQ multiplex PCR; TCRdb's copy has only in-frame clones and lacks some. Of about 370,000 clones in the sample, around 10% were seen once. For these TCRs, the target antigens are not known. The sequencing sample was made of central memory CD4+ T cells from blood. Receptor source: a man aged 25-45 years with type 1 diabetes.

This clone was counted a few times. The chain uses TRBV7-3 and TRBJ2-2; no clear D gene. CDR1 and CDR2 (germline): SGHTA, FQGTGA. This CDR3 has 16 amino acids. The ends were cut back, 2 bases at V and 0 bases at J, with 10 bases in the middle. DNA of the CDR3: TGTGCCAGCAGCTTACCCGCTAACGCGAACACCGGGGAGCTGTTTTTT. As protein: CASSLPANANTGELFF. The full variable domain, rest sourced from reference TRBV7-3 and TRBJ2-2, is GAGVSQTPSNKVTEKGKYVELRCDPISGHTALYWYRQSLGQGPEFLIYFQGTGAADDSGLPNDRFFAVRPEGSVSTLKIQRTERGDSAVYLCASSLPANANTGELFFGEGSRLTVL.

This clone was counted only a few times. V gene TRBV7-8 combines with J gene TRBJ1-1, with D unresolved. The ends were cut back, 10 bases at V and 1 base at J, with 10 bases in the middle. CDR3 size: 12 residues. Per germline, CDR1 SGHVS and CDR2 FQNEAQ. The CDR3, as DNA: TGTGCCACCGGGGTGGAGAACACTGAAGCTTTCTTT. Its translation is CATGVENTEAFF.

This clone appeared a few times. The V and J genes are TRBV5-4 and TRBJ1-2, with 8 bases identical to TRBD1. This CDR3 is 17 amino acids long. Germline CDR1 reads SGHNT; CDR2 reads YYREEE (reference sequence). The V and J ends lost 4 bases and 5 bases, in that order; junction bases with no gene match: 16. The CDR3 coding sequence is TGTGCCAGCAGCCCCGGGGGTGGGCAGGGGGCGAGATATGGCTACACCTTC. Translated: CASSPGGGQGARYGYTF.

Many counts were recorded for this clone. This chain connects TRBV2 to TRBJ1-1; D is uncertain. CDR1 and CDR2 (germline): SNHLY, FYNNEI. The germline V and J ends were trimmed by 8 bases and 6 bases, with 13 bases remaining between them. CDR3 length equals 12 residues. The CDR3 DNA sequence: TGTGCCAGCGCTACAGATAGCCCTGAAGCTTTCTTT. Translated, it gives CASATDSPEAFF.

The gene calls are TRBV28 and TRBJ2-7; D unresolved. This CDR3 contains 11 residues. Germline loops: CDR1 MDHEN, CDR2 SYDVKM. V lost 7 bases and J 1 base, leaving 5 bases between the germline ends. The CDR3: CASTESYEQYF. For the CDR3, the DNA is TGTGCCAGCACCGAGTCCTACGAGCAGTACTTC.